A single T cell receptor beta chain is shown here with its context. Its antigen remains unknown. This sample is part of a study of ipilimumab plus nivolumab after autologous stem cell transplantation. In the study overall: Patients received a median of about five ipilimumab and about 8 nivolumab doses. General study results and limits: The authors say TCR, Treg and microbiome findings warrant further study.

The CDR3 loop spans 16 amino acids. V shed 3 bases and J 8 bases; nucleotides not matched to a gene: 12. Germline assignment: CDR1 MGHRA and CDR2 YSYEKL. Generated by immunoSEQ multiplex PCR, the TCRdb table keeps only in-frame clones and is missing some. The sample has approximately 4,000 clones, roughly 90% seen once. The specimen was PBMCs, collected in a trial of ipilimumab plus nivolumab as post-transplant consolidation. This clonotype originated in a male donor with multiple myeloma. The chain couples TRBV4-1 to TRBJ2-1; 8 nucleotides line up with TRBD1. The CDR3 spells CASSQSRTGRAHEQFF. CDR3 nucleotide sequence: TGCGCCAGCAGCCAGTCCCGGACAGGGCGGGCACATGAGCAGTTCTTC.